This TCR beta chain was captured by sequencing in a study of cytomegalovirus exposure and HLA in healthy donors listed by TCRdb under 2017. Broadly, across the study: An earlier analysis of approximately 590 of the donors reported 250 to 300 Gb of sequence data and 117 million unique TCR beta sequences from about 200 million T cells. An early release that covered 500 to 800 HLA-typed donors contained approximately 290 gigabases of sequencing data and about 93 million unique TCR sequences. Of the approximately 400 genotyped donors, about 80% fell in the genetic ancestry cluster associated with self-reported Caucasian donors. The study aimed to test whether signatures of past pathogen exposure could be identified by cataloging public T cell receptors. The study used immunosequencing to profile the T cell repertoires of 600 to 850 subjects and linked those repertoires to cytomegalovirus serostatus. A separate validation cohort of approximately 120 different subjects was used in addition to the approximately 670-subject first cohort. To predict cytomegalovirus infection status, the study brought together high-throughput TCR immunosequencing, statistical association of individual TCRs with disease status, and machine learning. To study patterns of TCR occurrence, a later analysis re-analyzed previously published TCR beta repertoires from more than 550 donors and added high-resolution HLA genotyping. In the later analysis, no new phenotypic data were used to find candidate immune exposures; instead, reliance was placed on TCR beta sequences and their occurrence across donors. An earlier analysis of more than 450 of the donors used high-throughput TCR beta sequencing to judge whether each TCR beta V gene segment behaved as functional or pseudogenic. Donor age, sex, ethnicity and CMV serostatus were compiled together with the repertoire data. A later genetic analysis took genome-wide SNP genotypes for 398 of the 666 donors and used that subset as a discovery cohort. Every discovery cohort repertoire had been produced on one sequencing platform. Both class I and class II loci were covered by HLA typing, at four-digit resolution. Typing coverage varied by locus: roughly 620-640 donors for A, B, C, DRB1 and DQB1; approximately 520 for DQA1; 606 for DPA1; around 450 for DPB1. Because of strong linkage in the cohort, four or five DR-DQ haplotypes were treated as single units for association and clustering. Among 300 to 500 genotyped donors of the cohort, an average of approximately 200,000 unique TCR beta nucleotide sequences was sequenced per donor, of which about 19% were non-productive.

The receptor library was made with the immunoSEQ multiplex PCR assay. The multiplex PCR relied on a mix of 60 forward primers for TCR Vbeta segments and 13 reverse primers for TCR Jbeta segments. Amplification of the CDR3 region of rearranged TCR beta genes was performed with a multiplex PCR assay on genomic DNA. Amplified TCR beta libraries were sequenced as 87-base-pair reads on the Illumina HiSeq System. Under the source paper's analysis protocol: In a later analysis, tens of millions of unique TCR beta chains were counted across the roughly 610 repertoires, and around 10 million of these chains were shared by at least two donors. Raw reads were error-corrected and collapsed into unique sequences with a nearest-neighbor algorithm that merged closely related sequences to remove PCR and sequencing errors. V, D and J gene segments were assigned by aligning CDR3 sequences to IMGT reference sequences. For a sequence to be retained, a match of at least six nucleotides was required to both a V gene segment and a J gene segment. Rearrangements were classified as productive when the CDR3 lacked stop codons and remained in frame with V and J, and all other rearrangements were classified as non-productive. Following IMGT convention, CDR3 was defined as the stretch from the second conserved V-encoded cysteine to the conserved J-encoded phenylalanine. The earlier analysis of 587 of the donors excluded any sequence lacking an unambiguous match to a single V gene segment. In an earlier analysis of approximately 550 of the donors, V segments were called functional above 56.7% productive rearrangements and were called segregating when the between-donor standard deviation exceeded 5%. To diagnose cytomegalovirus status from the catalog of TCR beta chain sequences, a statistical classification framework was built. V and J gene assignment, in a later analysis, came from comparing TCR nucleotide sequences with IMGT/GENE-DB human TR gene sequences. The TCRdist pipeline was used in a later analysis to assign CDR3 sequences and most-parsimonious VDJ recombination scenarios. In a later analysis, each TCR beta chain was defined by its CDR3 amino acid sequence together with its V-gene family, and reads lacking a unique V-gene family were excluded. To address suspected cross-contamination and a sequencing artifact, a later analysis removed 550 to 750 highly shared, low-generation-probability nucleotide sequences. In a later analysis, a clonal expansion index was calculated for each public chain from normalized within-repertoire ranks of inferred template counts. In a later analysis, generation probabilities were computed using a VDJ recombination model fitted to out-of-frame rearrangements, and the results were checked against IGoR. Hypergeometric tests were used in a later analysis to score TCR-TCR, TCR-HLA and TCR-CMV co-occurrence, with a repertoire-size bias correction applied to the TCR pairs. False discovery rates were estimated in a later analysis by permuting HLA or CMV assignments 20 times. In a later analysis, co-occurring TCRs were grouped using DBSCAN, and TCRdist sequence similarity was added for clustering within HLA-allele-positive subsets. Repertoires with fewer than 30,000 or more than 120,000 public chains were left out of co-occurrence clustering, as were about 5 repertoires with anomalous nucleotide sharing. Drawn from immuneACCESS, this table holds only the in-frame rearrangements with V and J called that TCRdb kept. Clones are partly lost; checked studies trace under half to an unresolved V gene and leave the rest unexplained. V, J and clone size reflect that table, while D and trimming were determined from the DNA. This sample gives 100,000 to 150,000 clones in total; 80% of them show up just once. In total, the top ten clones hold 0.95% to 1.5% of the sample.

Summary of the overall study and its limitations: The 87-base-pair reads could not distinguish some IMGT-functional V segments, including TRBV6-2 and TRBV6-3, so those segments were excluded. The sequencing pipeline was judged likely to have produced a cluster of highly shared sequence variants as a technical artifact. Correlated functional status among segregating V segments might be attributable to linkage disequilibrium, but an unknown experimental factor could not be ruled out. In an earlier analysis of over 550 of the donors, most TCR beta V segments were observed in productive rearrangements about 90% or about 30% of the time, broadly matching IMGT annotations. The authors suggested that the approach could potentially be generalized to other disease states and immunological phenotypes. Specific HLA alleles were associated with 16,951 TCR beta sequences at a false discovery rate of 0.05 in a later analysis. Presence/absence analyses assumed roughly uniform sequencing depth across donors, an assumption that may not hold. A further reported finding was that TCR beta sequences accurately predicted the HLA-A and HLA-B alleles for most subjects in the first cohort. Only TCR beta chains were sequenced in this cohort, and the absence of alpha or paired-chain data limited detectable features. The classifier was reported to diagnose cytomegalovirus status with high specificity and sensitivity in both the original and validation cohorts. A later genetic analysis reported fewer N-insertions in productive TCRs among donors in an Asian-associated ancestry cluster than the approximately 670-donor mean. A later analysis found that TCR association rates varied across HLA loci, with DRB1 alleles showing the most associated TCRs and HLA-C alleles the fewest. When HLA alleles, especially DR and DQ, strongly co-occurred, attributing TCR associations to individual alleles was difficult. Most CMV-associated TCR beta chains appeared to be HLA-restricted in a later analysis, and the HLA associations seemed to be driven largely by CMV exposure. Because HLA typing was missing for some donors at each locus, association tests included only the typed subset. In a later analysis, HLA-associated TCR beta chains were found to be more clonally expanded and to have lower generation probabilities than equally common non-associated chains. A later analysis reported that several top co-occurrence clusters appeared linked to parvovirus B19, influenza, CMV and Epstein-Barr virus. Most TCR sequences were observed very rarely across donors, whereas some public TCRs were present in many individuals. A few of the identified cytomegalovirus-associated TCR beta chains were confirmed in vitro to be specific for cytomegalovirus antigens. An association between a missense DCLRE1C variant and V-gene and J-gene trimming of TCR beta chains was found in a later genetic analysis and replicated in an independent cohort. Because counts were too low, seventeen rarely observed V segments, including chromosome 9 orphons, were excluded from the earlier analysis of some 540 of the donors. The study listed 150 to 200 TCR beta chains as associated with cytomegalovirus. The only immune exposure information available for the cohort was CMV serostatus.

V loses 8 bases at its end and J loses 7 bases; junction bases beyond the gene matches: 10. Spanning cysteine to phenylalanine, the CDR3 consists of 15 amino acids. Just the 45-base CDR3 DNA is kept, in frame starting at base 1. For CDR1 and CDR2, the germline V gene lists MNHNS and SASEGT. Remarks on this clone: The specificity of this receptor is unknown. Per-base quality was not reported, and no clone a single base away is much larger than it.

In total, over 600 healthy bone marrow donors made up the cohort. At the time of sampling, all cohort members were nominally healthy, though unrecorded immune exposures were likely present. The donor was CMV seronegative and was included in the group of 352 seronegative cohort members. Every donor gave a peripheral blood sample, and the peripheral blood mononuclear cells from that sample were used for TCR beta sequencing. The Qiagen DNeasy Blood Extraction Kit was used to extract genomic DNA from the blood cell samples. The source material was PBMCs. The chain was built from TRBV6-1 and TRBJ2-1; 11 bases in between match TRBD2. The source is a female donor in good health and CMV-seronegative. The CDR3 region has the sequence CASSSLAGGPNEQFF. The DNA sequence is TGTGCCAGCTCGAGTCTAGCGGGGGGCCCTAATGAGCAGTTCTTC.